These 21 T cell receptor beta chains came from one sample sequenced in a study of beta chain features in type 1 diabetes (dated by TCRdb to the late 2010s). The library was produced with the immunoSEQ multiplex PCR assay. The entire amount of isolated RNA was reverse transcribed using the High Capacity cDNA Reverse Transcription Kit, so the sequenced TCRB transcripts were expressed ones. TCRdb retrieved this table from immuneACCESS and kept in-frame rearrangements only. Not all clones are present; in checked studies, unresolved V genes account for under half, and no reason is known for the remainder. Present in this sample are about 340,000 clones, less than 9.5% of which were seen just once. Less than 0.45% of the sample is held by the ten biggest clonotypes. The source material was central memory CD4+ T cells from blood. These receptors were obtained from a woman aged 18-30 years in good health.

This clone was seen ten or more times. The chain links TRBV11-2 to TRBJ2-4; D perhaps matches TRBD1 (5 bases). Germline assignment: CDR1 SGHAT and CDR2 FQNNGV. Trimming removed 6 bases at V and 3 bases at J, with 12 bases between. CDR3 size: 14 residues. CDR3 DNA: TGTGCCAGCAGTATACAGGCAGGCAAAAACATTCAGTACTTC. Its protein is CASSIQAGKNIQYF.

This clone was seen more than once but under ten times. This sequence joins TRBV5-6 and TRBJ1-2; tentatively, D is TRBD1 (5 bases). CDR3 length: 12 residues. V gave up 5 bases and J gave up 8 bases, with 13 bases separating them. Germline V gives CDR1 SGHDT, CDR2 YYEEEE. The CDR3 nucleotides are TGTGCCAGCAGGAAGGGGCGCGGCGGCTACACCTTC. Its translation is CASRKGRGGYTF.

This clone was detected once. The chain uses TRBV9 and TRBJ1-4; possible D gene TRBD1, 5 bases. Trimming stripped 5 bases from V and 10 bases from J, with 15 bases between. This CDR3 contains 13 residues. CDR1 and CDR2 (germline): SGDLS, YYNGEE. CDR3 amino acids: CASRPIGVVKLFF. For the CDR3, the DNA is TGTGCCAGCAGACCAATAGGGGTAGTAAAACTGTTTTTT.

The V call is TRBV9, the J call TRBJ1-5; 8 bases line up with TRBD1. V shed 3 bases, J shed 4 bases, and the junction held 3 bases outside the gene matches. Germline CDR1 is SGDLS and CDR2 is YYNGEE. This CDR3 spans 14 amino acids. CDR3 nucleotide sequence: TGTGCCAGCAGCGCGGACAGGGAAAATCAGCCCCAGCATTTT. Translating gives CASSADRENQPQHF.

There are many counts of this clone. In DNA form, the CDR3 reads TGTGCCAGCTCAAACTTCGTGACTGGGGCCAACGTCCTGACTTTC. It yields the protein CASSNFVTGANVLTF. This rearrangement joins TRBV27 to TRBJ2-6; D gene unclear. V was shortened by 8 bases and J by 2 bases, with 13 bases between the two germline ends. Germline CDR1 reads MNHEY; CDR2 reads SMNVEV (reference sequence). This CDR3 has 15 amino acids.

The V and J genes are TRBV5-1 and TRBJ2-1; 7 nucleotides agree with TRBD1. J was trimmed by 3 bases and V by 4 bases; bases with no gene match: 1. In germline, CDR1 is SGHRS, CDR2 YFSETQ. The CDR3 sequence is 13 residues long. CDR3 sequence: CASSDRDYNEQFF. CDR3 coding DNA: TGCGCCAGCAGCGACAGGGACTACAATGAGCAGTTCTTC.

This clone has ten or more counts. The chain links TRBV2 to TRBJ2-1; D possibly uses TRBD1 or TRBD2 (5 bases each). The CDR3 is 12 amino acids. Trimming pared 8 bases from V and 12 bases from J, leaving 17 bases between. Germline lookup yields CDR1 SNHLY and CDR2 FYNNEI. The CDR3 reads CASEKWGLAQFF. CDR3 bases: TGTGCCAGCGAAAAGTGGGGGTTGGCGCAGTTCTTC.

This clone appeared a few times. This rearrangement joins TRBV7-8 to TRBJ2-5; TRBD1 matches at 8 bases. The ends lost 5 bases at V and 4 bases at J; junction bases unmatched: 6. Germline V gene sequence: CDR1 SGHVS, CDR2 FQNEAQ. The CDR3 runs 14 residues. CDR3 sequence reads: CASSRPGQVETQYF. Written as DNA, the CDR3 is TGTGCCAGCAGCCGCCCGGGACAGGTAGAGACCCAGTACTTC.

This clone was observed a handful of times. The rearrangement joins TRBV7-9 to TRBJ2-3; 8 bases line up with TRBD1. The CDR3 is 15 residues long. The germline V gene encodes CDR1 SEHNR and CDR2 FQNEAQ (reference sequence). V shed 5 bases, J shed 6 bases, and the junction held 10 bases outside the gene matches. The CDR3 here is CASSLNPGGGDTQYF. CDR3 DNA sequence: TGTGCCAGCAGCCTAAATCCAGGGGGCGGGGATACGCAGTATTTT.

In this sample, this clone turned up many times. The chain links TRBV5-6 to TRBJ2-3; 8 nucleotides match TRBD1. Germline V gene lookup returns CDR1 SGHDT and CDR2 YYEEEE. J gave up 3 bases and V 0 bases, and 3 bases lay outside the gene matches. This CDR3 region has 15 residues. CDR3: CASSLGTGRTDTQYF. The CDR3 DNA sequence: TGTGCCAGCAGCTTGGGGACAGGGAGGACAGATACGCAGTATTTT.

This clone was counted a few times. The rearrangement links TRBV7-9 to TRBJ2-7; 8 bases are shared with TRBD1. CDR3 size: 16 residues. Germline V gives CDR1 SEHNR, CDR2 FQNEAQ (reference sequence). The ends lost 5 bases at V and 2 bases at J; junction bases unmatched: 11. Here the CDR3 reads CASSHRPGQVAYEQYF. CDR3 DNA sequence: TGTGCCAGCAGCCACCGCCCGGGACAGGTAGCCTACGAGCAGTACTTC.

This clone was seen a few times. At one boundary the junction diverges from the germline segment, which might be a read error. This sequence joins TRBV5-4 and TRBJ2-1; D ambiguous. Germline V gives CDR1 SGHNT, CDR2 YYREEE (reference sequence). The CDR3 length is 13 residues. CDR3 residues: CASSLLSHNEQFF. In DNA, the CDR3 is TGTGCCAGCAGCTTGCTCTCCCACAATGAGCAGTTCTTC.

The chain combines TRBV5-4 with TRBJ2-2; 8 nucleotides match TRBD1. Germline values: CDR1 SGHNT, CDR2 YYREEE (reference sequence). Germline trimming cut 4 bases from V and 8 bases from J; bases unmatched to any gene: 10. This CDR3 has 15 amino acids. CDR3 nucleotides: TGTGCCAGCAGCCGTAGGACAGGGATGGAGGGGGAGCTGTTTTTT. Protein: CASSRRTGMEGELFF.

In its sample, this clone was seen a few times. CDR3 region: CASSHTGVDEQYF. The CDR3 DNA sequence: TGTGCCAGCAGTCACACAGGGGTGGACGAGCAGTACTTC. The V and J genes are TRBV6-5 and TRBJ2-7, with 7 bases that match TRBD1. The CDR3 covers 13 residues. Germline trimming cut 5 bases from V and 5 bases from J; bases unmatched to any gene: 6. Germline V gene sequence: CDR1 MNHEY, CDR2 SVGAGI.

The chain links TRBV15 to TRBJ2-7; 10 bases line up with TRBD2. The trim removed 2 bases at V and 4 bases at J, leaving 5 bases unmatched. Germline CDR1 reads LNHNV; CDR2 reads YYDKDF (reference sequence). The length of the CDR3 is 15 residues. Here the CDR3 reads CATSRPTSGTYEQYF. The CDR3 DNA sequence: TGTGCCACCAGCAGACCTACTAGCGGGACATACGAGCAGTACTTC.

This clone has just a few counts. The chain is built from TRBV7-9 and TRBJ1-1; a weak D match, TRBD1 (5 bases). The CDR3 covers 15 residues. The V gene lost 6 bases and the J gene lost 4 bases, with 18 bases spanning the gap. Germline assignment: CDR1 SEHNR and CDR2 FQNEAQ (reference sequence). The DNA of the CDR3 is TGTGCCAGCAGTTCGGGACTCACTGCGCCCACTGAAGCTTTCTTT. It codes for CASSSGLTAPTEAFF.

CDR3 sequence reads: CATSRDQQGELFF. In nucleotides, the CDR3 is TGTGCCACCAGCAGGGACCAACAGGGGGAACTGTTTTTT. The chain recombines TRBV15 with TRBJ1-4; 8 nucleotides align to TRBD1. This CDR3 comprises 13 residues. V shed 3 bases, J shed 12 bases, and the junction held 6 bases outside the gene matches. The germline V gene has CDR1 LNHNV and CDR2 YYDKDF (reference sequence). Full variable domain (missing parts from reference TRBV15 and TRBJ1-4): DAMVIQNPRYQVTQFGKPVTLSCSQTLNHNVMYWYQQKSSQAPKLLFHYYDKDFNNEADTPDNFQSRRPNTSFCFLDIRSPGLGDTAMYLCATSRDQQGELFFGSGTQLSVL.

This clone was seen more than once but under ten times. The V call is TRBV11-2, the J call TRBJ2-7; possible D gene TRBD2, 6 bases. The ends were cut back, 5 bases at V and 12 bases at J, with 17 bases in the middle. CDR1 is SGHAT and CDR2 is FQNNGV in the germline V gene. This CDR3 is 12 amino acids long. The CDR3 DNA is TGTGCCAGCAGCGGAGGGCGCCTCGAGGGGTACTTC. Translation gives CASSGGRLEGYF. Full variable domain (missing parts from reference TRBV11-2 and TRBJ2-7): EAGVAQSPRYKIIEKRQSVAFWCNPISGHATLYWYQQILGQGPKLLIQFQNNGVVDDSQLPKDRFSAERLKGVDSTLKIQPAKLEDSAVYLCASSGGRLEGYFGPGTRLTVT.

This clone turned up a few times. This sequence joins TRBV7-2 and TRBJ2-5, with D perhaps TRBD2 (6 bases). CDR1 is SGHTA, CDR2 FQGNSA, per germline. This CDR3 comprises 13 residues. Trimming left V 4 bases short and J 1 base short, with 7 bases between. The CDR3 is CASSWTIQETQYF. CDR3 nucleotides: TGTGCCAGCAGCTGGACTATCCAAGAGACCCAGTACTTC.

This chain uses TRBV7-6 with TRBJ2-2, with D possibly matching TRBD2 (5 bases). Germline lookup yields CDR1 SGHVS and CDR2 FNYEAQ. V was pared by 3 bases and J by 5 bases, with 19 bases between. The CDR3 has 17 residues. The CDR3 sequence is CASSLGGRVLLTGELFF. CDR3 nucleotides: TGTGCCAGCAGCTTGGGCGGGCGAGTTCTTTTGACCGGGGAGCTGTTTTTT.

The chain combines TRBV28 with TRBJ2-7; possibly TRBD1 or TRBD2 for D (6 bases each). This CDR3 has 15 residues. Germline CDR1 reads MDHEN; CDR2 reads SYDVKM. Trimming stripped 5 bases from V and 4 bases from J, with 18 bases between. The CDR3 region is CASSVGGSGRYEQYF. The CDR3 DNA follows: TGTGCCAGCAGTGTAGGGGGGAGCGGACGGTACGAGCAGTACTTC.